This TCR beta chain was recorded in a study of T-cell reconstitution after alpha-beta-depleted transplantation in children. Germline CDR1 reads ENHRY; CDR2 reads SYGVKD. V trimming: 2 bases; J trimming: 9 bases; junction bases outside the gene matches: 10. CDR3 size: 15 residues. This clonotype was detected a few times. The TCRbeta library incorporated unique molecular identifiers. TCRdb reanalysed the PCR reads using MiXCR and keeps one entry per CDR3 protein. The table records some 500,000 distinct CDR3 sequences, 15% to 20% of them present only once. Sequenced here: PBMCs from the stem cell graft donor, sampled from the stem cell graft. The gene calls are TRBV10-3 and TRBJ2-1, with 7 bases that match TRBD2. This TCR was sampled from a human donor who donated a stem cell graft to a child with acute lymphoblastic leukemia. The CDR3 nucleotides are TGTGCCATCAGTGAGGAGGGGCGGGGGTTTGGTGAGCAGTTCTTC. It is translated as CAISEEGRGFGEQFF.